This T cell receptor beta chain was observed in a study of T cell repertoires in cytomegalovirus infection (dated by TCRdb to about 2019). Turning to the overall study: Donor HLA type was relevant to the analysis, because carriage of CMV infection together with the matching HLA type was indicated by public TCR beta signatures.

Sequencing instrument: Illumina HiSeq 1500. TCRdb reprocessed the public reads (quality trimming at Q25 with fastp, clone calling with MiXCR) and kept in-frame beta chains. Merged by CDR3 protein, the rows form single entries marked with the most common genes and DNA. Across this sample there are more than 650,000 distinct CDR3 sequences, with approximately 34% seen only once. The ten largest clones represent roughly 2.8% of the sample. Ten or more counts support this clonotype. Its cognate antigen has yet to be identified. No much larger clonotype is one base removed from it; base qualities were not supplied. The paper as a whole reports these results and caveats: In both this cohort and an independent cohort of some 350 donors, the cumulative frequency of public TCR beta family members distinguished carriers of CMV infection plus the relevant HLA type. The ex vivo response was dominated by HLA-C-restricted CMV-specific TCR beta clonotypes, and the single most frequent clonotype in two of eight donors was supplied by these HLA-C-restricted clonotypes.

This clonotype was obtained from a human donor in good health (CMV status not recorded). Some clones in this sample may be carry-over from other donors' samples. What was sequenced was PBMCs.

This receptor has the CDR3 CASSPPLSPGELFF. At the DNA level, the sequence is TGTGCCAGCAGCCCCCCTCTTTCCCCCGGGGAGCTGTTTTTT. The sequence is built from TRBV7-9 and TRBJ2-2; the D gene cannot be resolved reliably. CDR1 and CDR2, looked up from the germline V gene (reference sequence), are SEHNR and FQNEAQ. The CDR3 runs 14 amino acids, cysteine and phenylalanine included. The kept DNA is CDR3 alone, 42 bases in frame from the first base. The junction carries 13 bases between V and J, which are trimmed by 5 bases and 6 bases respectively.